A single sample gave rise to the 23 T cell receptor beta chains below, sequenced in a study of T cell repertoires in cytomegalovirus infection. Each CDR3 protein gets one entry after TCRdb re-called the reads with MiXCR. The sample records 400,000 to 550,000 distinct CDR3 sequences, about 10% being singletons. Input material: PBMCs. The receptors were sampled from a human donor in good health (CMV status not recorded). Some clones in this sample may be carry-over from other donors' samples.

The V call is TRBV6-5, the J call TRBJ1-5; D remains ambiguous. This CDR3 has 17 amino acids. V was cut by 0 bases and J by 2 bases, with 14 bases left in between. CDR1 and CDR2 from the germline V gene are MNHEY and SVGAGI. The CDR3 DNA reads as TGTGCCAGCAGTTACTCGAAGGTAGAACGTGGCAATCAGCCCCAGCATTTT. Amino acids: CASSYSKVERGNQPQHF.

This clonotype came up many times. The rearrangement joins TRBV14 to TRBJ2-7; D may be TRBD1 or TRBD2 (5 bases each). The CDR3 sequence is 14 residues long. Germline CDR1 reads SGHDN; CDR2 reads FVKESK. V lost 6 bases, J lost 7 bases, and 19 bases lay in between. Written as DNA, the CDR3 is TGTGCCAGCAGTCCTAGCAGGGCGAGAGGGGAGCAGTACTTC. Protein: CASSPSRARGEQYF.

Only a few counts were recorded for this clonotype. The rearrangement uses TRBV29-1 and TRBJ1-1; 9 bases fit TRBD1. There are 15 residues in the CDR3. Looked up from germline, CDR1 is SQVTM and CDR2 is ANQGSEA. V was pared by 4 bases and J by 1 base, with 7 bases of the junction left unmatched. The CDR3 DNA is TGCAGCGTTGCGTACAGGGGGCTGGGGAACACTGAAGCTTTCTTT. Its protein product is CSVAYRGLGNTEAFF.

The chain couples TRBV9 to TRBJ1-1; D gene uncertain. The V gene lost 4 bases and the J gene lost 0 bases, with 13 bases spanning the gap. CDR1 is SGDLS, CDR2 YYNGEE, per germline. The CDR3 has 15 residues. CDR3 DNA: TGTGCCAGCAGCTCCCTGCAGGATCTGAACACTGAAGCTTTCTTT. Translation: CASSSLQDLNTEAFF.

This chain links TRBV20-1 with TRBJ2-7; a weak D match, TRBD2 (6 bases). The CDR3 consists of 15 residues. The V gene lost 1 base and the J gene lost 7 bases, with 20 bases spanning the gap. Germline lookup yields CDR1 DFQATT and CDR2 SNEGSKA (reference sequence). The CDR3 sequence: CSARVIGGMSGEQYF. The CDR3 coding sequence is TGCAGTGCTAGAGTAATCGGAGGGATGTCGGGAGAGCAGTACTTC.

This clonotype was recorded a few times. The rearrangement joins TRBV7-9 to TRBJ1-2; maybe TRBD1 (6 bases). V was pared by 6 bases and J by 2 bases, with 16 bases between. CDR1 and CDR2 (germline): SEHNR, FQNEAQ (reference sequence). The CDR3 runs 15 residues. The CDR3 loop reads CASRKLQGVNYGYTF. In DNA, the CDR3 is TGTGCCAGCAGGAAACTACAGGGAGTCAACTATGGCTACACCTTC.

The chain joins TRBV2 to TRBJ2-3; no clear D. The germline V and J ends were trimmed by 3 bases and 0 bases, with 16 bases remaining between them. The CDR3 has 17 amino acids. In germline, CDR1 is SNHLY, CDR2 FYNNEI. The DNA for the CDR3 is TGTGCCAGCAGTGATTCCCGGGCCAGAGTAAGCACAGATACGCAGTATTTT. Translating gives CASSDSRARVSTDTQYF.

The rearrangement links TRBV6-6 to TRBJ1-2; 10 nucleotides align to TRBD1. Germline V gene sequence: CDR1 MNHNY, CDR2 SVGAGI (reference sequence). The CDR3 spans 16 residues. Trimming at V came to 5 bases and at J to 5 bases, leaving 11 bases not matched to a gene. The CDR3 loop reads CASSPQGPGQGYGYTF. Written as DNA, the CDR3 is TGTGCCAGCAGTCCCCAGGGCCCGGGACAGGGGTATGGCTACACCTTC.

This clonotype has ten or more counts. The chain employs TRBV7-2 and TRBJ1-2, with D possibly being TRBD1 (5 bases). The germline CDR1 and CDR2 sequences are SGHTA and FQGNSA. The CDR3 totals 13 residues. V was clipped by 5 bases and J by 4 bases, with 11 bases between them. This CDR3 reads CASSPRTSYGYTF. The CDR3 DNA reads as TGTGCCAGCAGCCCAAGGACAAGCTATGGCTACACCTTC.

V is TRBV12-3 or TRBV12-4 and J is TRBJ2-2, with D uncertain. V gave up 4 bases and J gave up 3 bases, with 6 bases separating them. The CDR3 covers 13 residues. The CDR3, as DNA: TGTGCCAGCAGTTATGTTGACACCGGGGAGCTGTTTTTT. It translates to CASSYVDTGELFF.

The chain joins TRBV7-3 to TRBJ2-5; no clear D gene. CDR1 and CDR2 (germline): SGHTA, FQGTGA. The V gene lost 4 bases and the J gene lost 5 bases, with 11 bases spanning the gap. The CDR3 totals 13 residues. CDR3 residues: CASSSGPGETQYF. In DNA, the CDR3 is TGTGCCAGCAGCTCTGGACCTGGGGAGACCCAGTACTTC. The variable domain in full, with the rest retrieved from reference TRBV7-3 and TRBJ2-5, is GAGVSQTPSNKVTEKGKYVELRCDPISGHTALYWYRQSLGQGPEFLIYFQGTGAADDSGLPNDRFFAVRPEGSVSTLKIQRTERGDSAVYLCASSSGPGETQYFGPGTRLLVL.

This clonotype was observed at least ten times. This chain connects TRBV7-2 to TRBJ2-2; TRBD2 matches at 8 bases. This CDR3 is built from 17 residues. From germline, CDR1 is SGHTA and CDR2 FQGNSA. Trimming removed 7 bases from V and 5 bases from J; junction bases left unmatched: 15. The CDR3 region is CASNTKGRSGSTGELFF. CDR3 in DNA: TGTGCCAGCAACACGAAGGGCCGAAGCGGGAGTACCGGGGAGCTGTTTTTT. The variable domain in full, with the rest retrieved from reference TRBV7-2 and TRBJ2-2, is GAGVSQSPSNKVTEKGKDVELRCDPISGHTALYWYRQSLGQGLEFLIYFQGNSAPDKSGLPSDRFSAERTGGSVSTLTIQRTQQEDSAVYLCASNTKGRSGSTGELFFGEGSRLTVL.

This clonotype was found many times. The chain links TRBV7-2 to TRBJ1-3, with D perhaps TRBD1 (6 bases). Between the trimmed V and J ends, which lost 3 bases and 0 bases, there was a span of 9 bases. Germline V gene lookup returns CDR1 SGHTA and CDR2 FQGNSA. This CDR3 contains 15 residues. The CDR3: CASSFGQNSGNTIYF. The CDR3 DNA reads TGTGCCAGCAGCTTTGGACAGAACTCTGGAAACACCATATATTTT.

This clonotype was counted ten times or more. V gene TRBV12-3 or TRBV12-4 combines with J gene TRBJ1-1, with D unclear. Trimming removed 3 bases from V and 1 base from J, with 12 bases in between. There are 15 residues in the CDR3. CDR3 amino acids: CASSFVPGENTEAFF. The CDR3 DNA sequence: TGTGCCAGCAGTTTTGTCCCAGGCGAGAACACTGAAGCTTTCTTT.

A few counts support this clonotype. The chain recombines TRBV6-5 with TRBJ2-3; D is possibly TRBD2 (5 bases). V was shortened by 5 bases and J by 1 base, with 13 bases between the two germline ends. This CDR3 has 15 amino acids. Germline V gene data show CDR1 as MNHEY and CDR2 as SVGAGI. The CDR3 nucleotides read TGTGCCAGCAGTGGACTCGTGGCAGGCACAGATACGCAGTATTTT. Amino acid sequence: CASSGLVAGTDTQYF.

This clonotype has a count of ten or more. V and J are TRBV4-2 and TRBJ1-2; TRBD1 matches 9 bases. Per the germline V gene, CDR1 is LGHNA and CDR2 is YNFKEQ. The CDR3 loop spans 15 amino acids. The J segment lost 3 bases and the V segment lost 8 bases, leaving 10 bases of the junction unmatched. The CDR3 nucleotides read TGTGCCAGCGTCCCAAACAGGGGGCGCGACTATGGCTACACCTTC. This gives the protein CASVPNRGRDYGYTF.

At least ten counts were recorded for this clonotype. The rearrangement links TRBV7-9 to TRBJ2-4, with D maybe TRBD2 (5 bases). CDR3 length: 15 amino acids. V lost 3 bases and J lost 1, with 10 bases in between. CDR1 SEHNR and CDR2 FQNEAQ come from the germline V gene (reference sequence). The CDR3 protein is CASSFPPGAKNIQYF. The CDR3 DNA follows: TGTGCCAGCAGCTTTCCCCCGGGGGCCAAAAACATTCAGTACTTC.

This clonotype showed up just a few times. The genes are TRBV14 and TRBJ2-1; D could derive from TRBD1 or TRBD2 (6 bases each). Germline CDR1 SGHDN, CDR2 FVKESK. V lost 6 bases, J lost 5 bases, and 11 bases lay in between. The CDR3 totals 13 residues. The CDR3, as DNA: TGTGCCAGCAGTGGGGGGCTCAACAATGAGCAGTTCTTC. This sequence encodes CASSGGLNNEQFF.

This clonotype was observed a single time. The chain carries TRBV7-4 and TRBJ1-6; no firm D call. CDR1 SGHVT and CDR2 SQSDAQ come from the germline V gene. CDR3 length: 16 amino acids. Trimming stripped 1 base from V and 6 bases from J, with 13 bases between. The DNA for the CDR3 is TGTGCCAGCAGCTTAGGAGCGACCCCTTTTAATTCACCCCTCCACTTT. This translates into CASSLGATPFNSPLHF.

This clonotype was counted many times. This chain connects TRBV19 to TRBJ1-1; D is ambiguous. This CDR3 has 16 amino acids. Germline loops: CDR1 LNHDA, CDR2 SQIVND (reference sequence). Trimming cost V 1 base and J 0 bases, with 12 bases left between them. The CDR3: CASSIVGGNMNTEAFF. The CDR3 nucleotides read TGTGCCAGTAGTATAGTTGGCGGCAACATGAACACTGAAGCTTTCTTT.

This clonotype was counted only a few times. The chain employs TRBV2 and TRBJ1-1; D unclear. Per the germline V gene, CDR1 is SNHLY and CDR2 is FYNNEI. This CDR3 is built from 13 residues. Trimming removed 5 bases from V and 2 bases from J, with 9 bases in between. As DNA, the CDR3 is TGTGCCAGCAGTCTAGCGTATAACACTGAAGCTTTCTTT. It codes for CASSLAYNTEAFF.

This clonotype was detected ten times or more. The chain uses TRBV6-2 or TRBV6-3 and TRBJ2-7; TRBD2 agrees at 7 bases. This CDR3 is built from 13 residues. Germline CDR1 and CDR2: MNHEY and SVGEGT. The V segment lost 2 bases and the J segment 3 bases; nucleotides outside the gene matches: 1. This CDR3 reads CASSYERGYEQYF. As DNA, the CDR3 is TGTGCCAGCAGTTACGAGCGGGGCTACGAGCAGTACTTC.

In its sample, this clonotype was seen a few times. The chain couples TRBV7-9 to TRBJ2-1; no clear D. This CDR3 comprises 12 residues. Trimming stripped 6 bases from V and 7 bases from J, with 10 bases between. CDR1 and CDR2 from the germline V gene are SEHNR and FQNEAQ (reference sequence). The CDR3 DNA reads as TGTGCCAGCAGTCAGCCGGTAAATGAGCAGTTCTTC. Encoded protein: CASSQPVNEQFF.